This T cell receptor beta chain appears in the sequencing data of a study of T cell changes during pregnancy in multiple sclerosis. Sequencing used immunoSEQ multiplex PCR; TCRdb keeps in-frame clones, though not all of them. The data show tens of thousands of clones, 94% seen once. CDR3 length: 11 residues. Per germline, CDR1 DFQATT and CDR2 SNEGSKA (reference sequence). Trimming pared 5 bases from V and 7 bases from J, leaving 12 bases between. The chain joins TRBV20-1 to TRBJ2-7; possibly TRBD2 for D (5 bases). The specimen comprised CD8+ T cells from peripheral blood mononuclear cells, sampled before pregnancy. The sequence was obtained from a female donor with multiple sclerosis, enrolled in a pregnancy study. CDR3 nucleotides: TGCAGTGCTTCAGACTACACTGAGCAGTACTTC. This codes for CSASDYTEQYF.